This T cell receptor (beta chain) was captured by sequencing in a study of blood T cell repertoires in COVID-19. Study-wide background: From the United States, Italy and Spain came samples of acute and convalescent COVID-19. The analysed material was cDNA or gDNA that came from T cells, B-cell-depleted T cells, or PBMCs.

This table comes from immunoSEQ multiplex PCR, and its TCRdb copy is limited to in-frame clones, with some not included. The table records about 330,000 clones, 85% of them present only once. CDR3 length equals 17 residues. CDR1 and CDR2 from the germline V gene are MGHRA and YSYEKL. V gave up 0 bases and J gave up 7 bases; unmatched junction bases: 9. This TCR was recovered from a human donor in a cohort sampled during active COVID-19. Specimen: peripheral blood. The chain joins TRBV4-1 to TRBJ1-4; 9 positions agree with TRBD1. CDR3 nucleotide sequence: TGCGCCAGCAGCCAAGATGGGACAGGGTTAATTGGTGAAAAACTGTTTTTT. Protein: CASSQDGTGLIGEKLFF.